This entry lists 27 T cell receptor beta chains sequenced from one sample in a study of T cells in Graves' hyperthyroidism and ophthalmopathy. Authors of the study amplified TCR beta CDR3 regions from RNA transcripts. The TCR CDR3 was amplified in a first-round RT-PCR using the HTBI primer set. TCRdb fed the multiplex PCR reads into MiXCR, producing one record per CDR3 protein. The profile covers under 200,000 distinct CDR3 sequences, with roughly 10% appearing a single time and less than 25% taken by the ten largest. Sequenced input: blood. All receptors come from a woman aged 18-35 years with Graves' hyperthyroidism that later progressed to Graves' ophthalmopathy.

This clonotype was seen at least ten times. The chain joins TRBV11-2 to TRBJ2-3; D ambiguous. Deletions cut 1 base from V and 5 bases from J, with 10 bases between. Germline V lookup: CDR1 SGHAT, CDR2 FQNNGV. The length of the CDR3 is 14 residues. CDR3 in DNA: TGTGCCAGCAGCTTAGGGACCAGACAAGATACGCAGTATTTT. Its protein is CASSLGTRQDTQYF.

This clonotype was observed at least ten times. The chain links TRBV20-1 to TRBJ2-1; D remains unclear. The CDR3 is 12 residues long. V was cut by 0 bases and J by 6 bases, with 6 bases left in between. Germline V gene sequence: CDR1 DFQATT, CDR2 SNEGSKA (reference sequence). DNA for the CDR3: TGCAGTGCTAGAGACTGGGGCAATGAGCAGTTCTTC. Encoded protein: CSARDWGNEQFF.

At least ten counts were recorded for this clonotype. The chain combines TRBV27 with TRBJ2-3; D possibly corresponds to TRBD1 (6 bases). Trimming stripped 2 bases from V and 3 bases from J, with 18 bases between. The CDR3 spans 17 residues. Per germline, CDR1 MNHEY and CDR2 SMNVEV (reference sequence). CDR3 residues: CASSLGALRGTTDTQYF. The CDR3 DNA reads as TGTGCCAGCAGTTTAGGGGCCTTGAGGGGGACAACAGATACGCAGTATTTT.

This clonotype appeared many times. Here the CDR3 reads CASSSATGLNTEAFF. The CDR3 nucleotides read TGTGCCAGCAGTTCCGCGACAGGGTTAAACACTGAAGCTTTCTTT. This chain links TRBV6-1 with TRBJ1-1; 7 bases align to TRBD1. Unmatched junction bases numbered 8, after V lost 5 bases and J lost 2 bases. CDR1 and CDR2 from the germline V gene are MNHNS and SASEGT. This CDR3 is 15 amino acids long.

In this sample, this clonotype turned up many times. The chain couples TRBV2 to TRBJ2-1; 7 bases align to TRBD1. The CDR3 is 15 amino acids. In germline, CDR1 is SNHLY, CDR2 FYNNEI. V was pared by 4 bases and J by 4 bases, with 7 bases of the junction left unmatched. CDR3 DNA: TGTGCCAGCAGTGGGGAGACAGGGTCTTACAATGAGCAGTTCTTC. Translation: CASSGETGSYNEQFF. Supplemented by reference TRBV2 and TRBJ2-1, the full variable domain reads EPEVTQTPSHQVTQMGQEVILRCVPISNHLYFYWYRQILGQKVEFLVSFYNNEISEKSEIFDDQFSVERPDGSNFTLKIRSTKLEDSAMYFCASSGETGSYNEQFFGPGTRLTVL.

This clonotype was seen a few times. Being one base from a much bigger clone, this may be a read error. The chain uses TRBV11-2 and TRBJ2-1; D may be TRBD2 (5 bases). Trimming took off 3 bases at V and 6 bases at J, with 15 bases between the two ends. This CDR3 contains 15 residues. Germline CDR1 reads SGHAT; CDR2 reads FQNNGV. The CDR3 loop is CASSFGELGCNEQFF. DNA of the CDR3: TGTGCCAGCAGCTTTGGGGAGTTAGGCTGCAATGAGCAGTTCTTC.

This clonotype has at least ten counts. This sequence joins TRBV29-1 and TRBJ2-1; 15 nucleotides line up with TRBD2. Germline assignment: CDR1 SQVTM and CDR2 ANQGSEA. The trim removed 7 bases at V and 3 bases at J, leaving 10 bases unmatched. CDR3 size: 17 residues. The CDR3 DNA is TGCAGCGCTGAGGGACTAGCGGGGGGCAGAAACTACAATGAGCAGTTCTTC. Its protein product is CSAEGLAGGRNYNEQFF.

The V and J genes are TRBV19 and TRBJ2-1, with 14 bases fitting TRBD2. V lost 5 bases to trimming and J lost 4 bases; unmatched junction nucleotides: 10. The length of the CDR3 is 18 residues. Germline V gene data show CDR1 as LNHDA and CDR2 as SQIVND (reference sequence). CDR3: CASSPRLAGGLLYNEQFF. CDR3 DNA sequence: TGTGCCAGTAGTCCCCGACTAGCGGGGGGGCTATTATACAATGAGCAGTTCTTC. Full variable domain (rest looked up from reference TRBV19 and TRBJ2-1): DGGITQSPKYLFRKEGQNVTLSCEQNLNHDAMYWYRQDPGQGLRLIYYSQIVNDFQKGDIAEGYSVSREKKESFPLTVTSAQKNPTAFYLCASSPRLAGGLLYNEQFFGPGTRLTVL.

This chain links TRBV6-4 with TRBJ2-3, with 7 bases fitting TRBD1. Losses at the gene ends were 2 bases for V and 5 bases for J; bases not matched to a gene: 4. This CDR3 region has 14 residues. The V gene's germline CDR1 is MRHNA and CDR2 SNTAGT. The CDR3: CASSDEGAQDTQYF. The CDR3 nucleotides are TGTGCCAGCAGTGACGAGGGGGCCCAAGATACGCAGTATTTT.

In its sample, this clonotype was seen many times. CDR3 protein: CASSENPTGPRGYTF. The CDR3 nucleotides read TGTGCCAGCAGTGAAAACCCGACAGGCCCCCGAGGCTACACCTTC. The chain recombines TRBV6-1 with TRBJ1-2; D might be TRBD1 (6 bases). Between the trimmed V and J ends, which lost 2 bases and 8 bases, there was a span of 18 bases. CDR1 and CDR2 (germline): MNHNS, SASEGT. The CDR3 is 15 amino acids.

There are many counts of this clonotype. The chain is built from TRBV3-1 and TRBJ2-4; D remains ambiguous. From germline, CDR1 is LGHDT and CDR2 YNNKEL (reference sequence). CDR3 length: 17 amino acids. Trimming removed 4 bases at V and 0 bases at J, with 16 bases between. The CDR3 loop is CASSPYGEKLAKNIQYF. Written as DNA, the CDR3 is TGTGCCAGCAGCCCGTATGGAGAGAAGTTAGCCAAAAACATTCAGTACTTC.

This clonotype was picked up many times. This rearrangement joins TRBV24-1 to TRBJ1-1; D is undetermined. V was shortened by 10 bases and J by 5 bases, with 10 bases between the two germline ends. CDR1 is KGHDR, CDR2 SFDVKD, per germline. The CDR3 extends over 11 amino acids. CDR3 region: CATKKETEAFF. The CDR3 DNA is TGTGCCACAAAAAAAGAGACTGAAGCTTTCTTT.

This clonotype has only a few counts. The genes are TRBV4-1 and TRBJ2-4, with 12 bases lining up with TRBD2. The CDR3 runs to 17 residues. CDR1 is MGHRA, CDR2 YSYEKL, per germline. Germline trimming cut 0 bases from V and 7 bases from J; bases unmatched to any gene: 7. The CDR3 DNA is TGCGCCAGCAGCCAAGACCTAGCGGGAGGGCCGTCGAACATTCAGTACTTC. Its protein is CASSQDLAGGPSNIQYF.

This clonotype was counted many times. In DNA, the CDR3 is TGTGCCACCAGTGAACACATTGGCTATGGCTACACCTTC. Translating gives CATSEHIGYGYTF. The chain uses TRBV24-1 and TRBJ1-2; unclear D gene. Germline V gene lookup returns CDR1 KGHDR and CDR2 SFDVKD. This CDR3 region has 13 residues. Between the trimmed V and J ends, which lost 4 bases and 4 bases, there was a span of 9 bases.

In this sample, this clonotype turned up a few times. The chain recombines TRBV19 with TRBJ1-3; 8 nucleotides match TRBD1. This CDR3 comprises 12 residues. Germline assignment: CDR1 LNHDA and CDR2 SQIVND (reference sequence). The V and J ends lost 7 bases and 8 bases, in that order; junction bases with no gene match: 4. The CDR3 DNA reads as TGTGCCAGTACCGACAGGGGTGACACCATATATTTT. Its protein is CASTDRGDTIYF.

In its sample, this clonotype was seen many times. The genes are TRBV7-6 and TRBJ2-7; 9 bases agree with TRBD1. Germline CDR1 reads SGHVS; CDR2 reads FNYEAQ. V lost 5 bases, J lost 5 bases, and 4 bases stayed unmatched. The CDR3 totals 13 residues. The CDR3 sequence is CASSQDRGHEQYF. CDR3 in DNA: TGTGCCAGCAGCCAGGACAGGGGCCACGAGCAGTACTTC. The complete variable domain, with remaining parts taken from reference TRBV7-6 and TRBJ2-7, reads GAGVSQSPRYKVTKRGQDVALRCDPISGHVSLYWYRQALGQGPEFLTYFNYEAQQDKSGLPNDRFSAERPEGSISTLTIQRTEQRDSAMYRCASSQDRGHEQYFGPGTRLTVT.

This clonotype was seen at least ten times. J is TRBJ2-1 and V is TRBV13, with D possibly called TRBD1 or TRBD2 (5 bases each). Trimming removed 5 bases at V and 7 bases at J, with 18 bases between. CDR1 PRHDT and CDR2 FYEKMQ come from the germline V gene (reference sequence). The length of the CDR3 is 15 residues. Here the CDR3 reads CASSQRGGTFNEQFF. The CDR3 DNA sequence: TGTGCCAGCAGCCAGAGAGGTGGGACGTTTAATGAGCAGTTCTTC.

This clonotype occurred many times. The chain joins TRBV2 to TRBJ1-3; no definite D call. The CDR3 consists of 14 residues. Germline V gene data show CDR1 as SNHLY and CDR2 as FYNNEI. Trimming pared 2 bases from V and 4 bases from J, leaving 9 bases between. CDR3 protein: CASSEWGSGNTIYF. In DNA, the CDR3 is TGTGCCAGCAGTGAATGGGGTTCGGGAAACACCATATATTTT. The complete variable domain, with remaining parts taken from reference TRBV2 and TRBJ1-3, reads EPEVTQTPSHQVTQMGQEVILRCVPISNHLYFYWYRQILGQKVEFLVSFYNNEISEKSEIFDDQFSVERPDGSNFTLKIRSTKLEDSAMYFCASSEWGSGNTIYFGEGSWLTVV.

This clonotype was counted ten times or more. The CDR3 bases are TGTGCCAGCAGTTTGACGTCGGGGTTAGCTAACTATGGCTACACCTTC. Residues: CASSLTSGLANYGYTF. The V call is TRBV27, the J call TRBJ1-2; D uncertain. Germline V gives CDR1 MNHEY, CDR2 SMNVEV (reference sequence). Trimming removed 3 bases from V and 0 bases from J, with 14 bases in between. This CDR3 is 16 amino acids long.

This clonotype appeared many times. The chain has TRBV19 and TRBJ1-1, with D unclear. The germline CDR1 and CDR2 sequences are LNHDA and SQIVND (reference sequence). The CDR3 is 13 residues long. V was pared by 4 bases and J by 2 bases, with 8 bases between. This CDR3 reads CASSTTINTEAFF. DNA of the CDR3: TGTGCCAGTAGTACTACGATTAACACTGAAGCTTTCTTT.

Ten or more counts support this clonotype. V and J are TRBV2 and TRBJ1-1; perhaps TRBD1 as D (5 bases). CDR1 is SNHLY, CDR2 FYNNEI, per germline. This CDR3 has 11 residues. The ends were cut back, 4 bases at V and 8 bases at J, with 8 bases in the middle. The CDR3 is CASSGGAEAFF. CDR3 in DNA: TGTGCCAGCAGTGGAGGGGCCGAAGCTTTCTTT.

The chain employs TRBV5-1 and TRBJ2-1; a possible D gene is TRBD2 (6 bases). The V and J ends lost 5 bases and 10 bases respectively, with 13 bases between them. CDR1 is SGHRS and CDR2 is YFSETQ in the germline V gene. CDR3 length: 12 amino acids. The CDR3 reads CASREASVEQFF. CDR3 in DNA: TGCGCCAGCAGAGAGGCTAGCGTAGAGCAGTTCTTC.

As for this clonotype: It may be a read error: a sequence one base away is much more abundant. V and J are TRBV4-1 and TRBJ2-2; 9 positions agree with TRBD2. This CDR3 contains 16 residues. Germline V lookup: CDR1 MGHRA, CDR2 YSYEKL. The CDR3 nucleotides read TGCGTCAGCAGCCCCGAGGCGGGAGGGGACACCGGGGAGCTGTTTTTT. It codes for CVSSPEAGGDTGELFF.

This clonotype was seen only a few times. The V gene is TRBV20-1, the J gene TRBJ1-3; unclear D gene. CDR1 is DFQATT and CDR2 is SNEGSKA in the germline V gene (reference sequence). The CDR3 is made up of 13 amino acids. The ends were cut back, 5 bases at V and 6 bases at J, with 14 bases in the middle. CDR3 nucleotide sequence: TGCAGTGCTCGTAAACCCCCAGTAAACACCATATATTTT. It yields the protein CSARKPPVNTIYF.

This clonotype was detected ten times or more. The gene calls are TRBV2 and TRBJ2-3; 14 bases are a match to TRBD2. Germline values: CDR1 SNHLY, CDR2 FYNNEI. J gave up 5 bases and V 3 bases, and 7 bases lay outside the gene matches. The CDR3 spans 17 residues. CDR3 sequence: CASSDPGTSGSRDTQYF. CDR3 bases: TGTGCCAGCAGTGACCCCGGGACTAGCGGGAGTCGAGATACGCAGTATTTT.

This clonotype was seen ten or more times. This chain links TRBV27 with TRBJ2-1; D might be TRBD2 (6 bases). CDR3 length equals 16 residues. CDR1 MNHEY and CDR2 SMNVEV come from the germline V gene (reference sequence). The germline V and J ends were trimmed by 5 bases and 7 bases, with 21 bases remaining between them. CDR3 region: CASSNHSAGMRNEQFF. The CDR3 nucleotides are TGTGCCAGCAGTAACCATTCCGCGGGAATGCGGAATGAGCAGTTCTTC.

The chain links TRBV4-1 to TRBJ2-3; D is undetermined. This CDR3 comprises 16 residues. V shed 0 bases and J shed 1 base, with 11 bases lying between them. Germline CDR1 and CDR2: MGHRA and YSYEKL. CDR3 sequence: CASSQDKGFGTDTQYF. The CDR3 DNA sequence: TGCGCCAGCAGCCAAGATAAGGGTTTTGGCACAGATACGCAGTATTTT.